These T cell receptor beta chains were read from a single sample in a study of CD8 T cells in ankylosing spondylitis. TCRdb re-derived calls from the 5' RACE reads in MiXCR, one entry per CDR3 protein. The sample has almost 250,000 distinct CDR3 sequences; about 30% are singletons. Sequenced sample: blood, either unsorted or a sorted T cell fraction (not recorded which). The receptors were sampled from a male donor with ankylosing spondylitis or in good health (not recorded which). Each CDR3 is given without its conserved first and last residue. Fields, in order: V gene, clone size, CDR3 protein. Expanded clones get a size class; other rows say once, few or many, or leave the size out.

TRBV27 | - | ASSLGQLYNSPLH
TRBV7-3 | - | ASSPLAGRHYNEQF
TRBV12-3/TRBV12-4 | once | ASSPGQGLGANVLT
TRBV29-1 | - | SVGPRTGEAF
TRBV20-1 | few | SARDHRQGPIAEQY
TRBV20-1 | - | SATGTGGLQPQH
TRBV2 | - | ASSPDQRETQY
TRBV6-1 | few | ASSELSTYEQY
TRBV12-3/TRBV12-4 | many | ASSLAENQPQH
TRBV9 | - | ASSVGGTNTEAF
TRBV20-1 | few | SAHLTGTNSPLH
TRBV7-2 | - | ASSYPLRGTDTQY
TRBV20-1 | - | SANRLAGDYNEQF
TRBV5-1 | few | ASSHRDLYEQY
TRBV5-1 | - | ASSLVPGQPQH
TRBV12-3/TRBV12-4 | few | ASSLVGQGVYGYT
TRBV20-1 | - | SARHELSYEQY
TRBV29-1 | - | SGGDRVANEQF
TRBV7-8 | few | ASSPTRTQY
TRBV20-1 | few | SARSAGGDEQF
TRBV20-1 | few | SARVAGGPGNEQF
TRBV20-1 | few | SASGGKSTGELF
TRBV10-3 | - | AISDRDTQY
TRBV6-5 | - | ASSYDTGRAEAF
TRBV12-3/TRBV12-4 | - | ASRGTSGGSRETQY
TRBV12-3/TRBV12-4 | few | ASRAPGQVTGELF
TRBV10-1 | - | ASSGWDEGTDTQY
TRBV12-3/TRBV12-4 | - | ASSPGTGLNQPQH
TRBV20-1 | few | SAGQPTAEAF
TRBV5-1 | - | ASRAGGGARDEQF
TRBV12-3/TRBV12-4 | - | ASSLSGRHSGNTIY
TRBV7-9 | - | ASSPPGDYEQY
TRBV20-1 | - | SARDRTGVHEQY
TRBV27 | once | ASSWDYSYNDQF
TRBV20-1 | - | SASSRQETQY
TRBV24-1 | - | ATSDSTGLSYNEQF
TRBV29-1 | - | SVERAADGYT
TRBV25-1 | - | ASSESKTLGGLTIQY
TRBV20-1 | - | SASHNRASPSYEQY
TRBV3-1 | - | ASSQVPLAGELTQY
TRBV28 | - | ASSPGSRGSYEQY
TRBV5-1 | - | ASSLDSGAYEQY
TRBV5-5 | - | ASSLLSRQVDEKLF
TRBV10-3 | few | AISESGSYYGYT
TRBV29-1 | few | SVAMGSNQPQH
TRBV20-1 | - | SGLLLAKNIQY
TRBV12-3/TRBV12-4 | few | ASSLAPNPPYEQY
TRBV6-1 | once | ASNRGNNNEQF
TRBV28 | once | ASTVRRQETQY
TRBV4-2 | few | ASSQQGHNSPLH